These 8 T cell receptor beta chains share one sample of origin, sequenced in a study of PD-1 blockade in classical Hodgkin lymphoma. With no exception, relapse followed autologous stem cell transplantation in all patients, and brentuximab vedotin exposure varied. Method: immunoSEQ multiplex PCR; TCRdb's copy keeps in-frame clones and lacks some. Found here are tens of thousands of clones, roughly nine tenths of them singletons; the top ten hold 14% to 15%. The source was peripheral blood mononuclear cells (PBMCs), collected at baseline. These receptors came from a human donor with classical Hodgkin lymphoma.

V and J are TRBV5-4 and TRBJ2-5; D not resolved. The CDR3 runs to 12 residues. V was shortened by 5 bases and J by 7 bases, with 12 bases between the two germline ends. Germline V lookup: CDR1 SGHNT, CDR2 YYREEE (reference sequence). The CDR3 sequence is CASRSDARTQYF. The CDR3 coding sequence is TGTGCCAGCAGATCGGACGCGCGGACCCAGTACTTC.

V usage is TRBV5-5 and J usage is TRBJ1-5, with D maybe TRBD1 (6 bases). Trimming took off 0 bases at V and 0 bases at J, with 19 bases between the two ends. Per germline, CDR1 SGHKS and CDR2 YYEKEE (reference sequence). CDR3 length: 19 residues. The CDR3 DNA sequence: TGTGCCAGCAGCTTGGGGGGGCGGGACCGCGTATATAGCAATCAGCCCCAGCATTTT. Protein sequence: CASSLGGRDRVYSNQPQHF.

This chain connects TRBV19 to TRBJ1-5; D possibly corresponds to TRBD1 (6 bases). V was clipped by 4 bases and J by 0 bases, with 10 bases between them. The CDR3 runs 15 residues. CDR1 is LNHDA, CDR2 SQIVND, per germline (reference sequence). This CDR3 reads CASSNRVLSNQPQHF. In DNA form, the CDR3 reads TGTGCCAGTAGTAACAGGGTACTTAGCAATCAGCCCCAGCATTTT. The full variable domain, completed using reference TRBV19 and TRBJ1-5, is DGGITQSPKYLFRKEGQNVTLSCEQNLNHDAMYWYRQDPGQGLRLIYYSQIVNDFQKGDIAEGYSVSREKKESFPLTVTSAQKNPTAFYLCASSNRVLSNQPQHFGDGTRLSIL.

This chain links TRBV5-1 with TRBJ1-6, with TRBD1 as a possible D gene (5 bases). Germline lookup yields CDR1 SGHRS and CDR2 YFSETQ. V was clipped by 4 bases and J by 4 bases, with 9 bases between them. The CDR3 runs to 14 residues. This CDR3 is CASSPQGYNSPLHF. The DNA for the CDR3 is TGCGCCAGCAGCCCTCAGGGTTATAATTCACCCCTCCACTTT.

The chain joins TRBV5-1 to TRBJ1-3; TRBD1 agrees at 8 bases. V was pared by 4 bases and J by 4 bases, with 7 bases of the junction left unmatched. This CDR3 is built from 15 residues. CDR1 is SGHRS, CDR2 YFSETQ, per germline. The CDR3 DNA sequence: TGCGCCAGCAGCCTCCTGACAGGGGCAGGAAACACCATATATTTT. Translating gives CASSLLTGAGNTIYF.

This rearrangement joins TRBV6-5 to TRBJ2-1; 7 bases are a match to TRBD2. Looked up from germline, CDR1 is MNHEY and CDR2 is SVGAGI. V dropped 7 bases and J dropped 4; count of bases not matched to a gene: 10. CDR3 length equals 15 residues. CDR3 amino acids: CASTPASGAYNEQFF. CDR3 nucleotide sequence: TGTGCCAGCACCCCCGCTAGCGGAGCATACAATGAGCAGTTCTTC.

This chain joins TRBV5-6 and TRBJ2-7; D perhaps matches TRBD2 (5 bases). This CDR3 has 11 amino acids. Germline CDR1 is SGHDT and CDR2 is YYEEEE. V gave up 2 bases and J gave up 11 bases, with 11 bases separating them. In nucleotides, the CDR3 is TGTGCCAGCAGCTTACAAGCGGAGGAGTACTTC. Amino acids: CASSLQAEEYF.

This clone was picked up one time. V gene TRBV14 combines with J gene TRBJ1-1; tentatively, D is TRBD1 (5 bases). Per germline, CDR1 SGHDN and CDR2 FVKESK. The CDR3 has 14 residues. With 3 bases removed from V and 8 bases from J, the gap between germline ends came to 16 bases. This CDR3 is CASSHLGSGTEAFF. In DNA, the CDR3 is TGTGCCAGCAGCCACCTAGGCTCAGGGACCGAAGCTTTCTTT.